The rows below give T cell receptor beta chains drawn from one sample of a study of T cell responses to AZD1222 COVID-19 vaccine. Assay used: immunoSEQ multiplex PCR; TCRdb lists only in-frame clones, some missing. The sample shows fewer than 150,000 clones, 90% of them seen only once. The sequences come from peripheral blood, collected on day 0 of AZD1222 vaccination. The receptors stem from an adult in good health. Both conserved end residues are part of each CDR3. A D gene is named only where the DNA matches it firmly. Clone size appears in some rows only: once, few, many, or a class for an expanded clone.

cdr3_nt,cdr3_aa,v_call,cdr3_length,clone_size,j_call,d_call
TGTGCCAGCATGGTTGAGGGGGCGGTCCACGAGCAGTACTTC,CASMVEGAVHEQYF,TRBV6-5,14,.,TRBJ2-7,TRBD1
TGCGCCAGCAGCCAATTATCGGGTTTGGGCAATCAGCCCCAGCATTTT,CASSQLSGLGNQPQHF,TRBV4-1,16,.,TRBJ1-5,.
TGTGCCAGTACCCAGACAGAAAACACCATATATTTT,CASTQTENTIYF,TRBV19,12,.,TRBJ1-3,.
TGTGCCAGCAGCCCTTACAGGGGGCGCGGGGATACGCAGTATTTT,CASSPYRGRGDTQYF,TRBV11-2,15,.,TRBJ2-3,TRBD1
TGTGCCAGCAGCCAGGGGATGGTCGGGACTAGGAAGACAGATACGCAGTATTTT,CASSQGMVGTRKTDTQYF,TRBV14,18,.,TRBJ2-3,TRBD2
TGTGCCAGCAGCGCCGGGACAGGGGGCCGCCAGCCCCAGCATTTT,CASSAGTGGRQPQHF,TRBV14,15,.,TRBJ1-5,TRBD1
TGTGCCAGCAGGGGACAGGGGGCCTACGAGCAGTACTTC,CASRGQGAYEQYF,TRBV2,13,.,TRBJ2-7,TRBD1
TGTGCCAGTAGTGATGATAATTCACCCCTCCACTTT,CASSDDNSPLHF,TRBV19,12,.,TRBJ1-6,.
TGCGCCAGCAGGTTGGCCGGTTCCTATGGCTACACCTTC,CASRLAGSYGYTF,TRBV5-1,13,.,TRBJ1-2,.
TGCGCCAGCAGCCCGGTCTGGGGACCGCAAAAGGAGCAGTACTTC,CASSPVWGPQKEQYF,TRBV4-3,15,.,TRBJ2-7,.
TGCGCCAGCAGCTTATCCGGGGGGAGCACTGAAGCTTTCTTT,CASSLSGGSTEAFF,TRBV5-1,14,.,TRBJ1-1,.
TGTGCCAGCAGCGTAGGATGGGCGGAACCTTACAATGAGCAGTTCTTC,CASSVGWAEPYNEQFF,TRBV7-2,16,once,TRBJ2-1,.
TGCAGCGTTGAGGGGACAGTACAAGAGACCCAGTACTTC,CSVEGTVQETQYF,TRBV29-1,13,.,TRBJ2-5,TRBD1
TGTGCCACCAGCAAAGGGGGGGGGACCCGGTTCGGGGCTTTCTTT,CATSKGGGTRFGAFF,TRBV15,15,.,TRBJ1-1,.
TGCGCCAGCAGCCAACACACTAGCGAGTCCTACGAGCAGTACTTC,CASSQHTSESYEQYF,TRBV4-1,15,.,TRBJ2-7,TRBD2
TGTGCCAGCAGCCCAGGACCTAGCGGGCGGAGGTGGAATGAGCAGTTCTTC,CASSPGPSGRRWNEQFF,TRBV9,17,.,TRBJ2-1,TRBD2
TGTGCCTGGACCGGAGGAGGGGGTTACTTGAACACTGAAGCTTTCTTT,CAWTGGGGYLNTEAFF,TRBV30,16,.,TRBJ1-1,.
TGCAGCGTTGATCGGGTCGGGGGGAACACCGGGGAGCTGTTTTTT,CSVDRVGGNTGELFF,TRBV29-1,15,.,TRBJ2-2,.
TGTGCCAGCACCCACAGGGCCACGAACACTGAAGCTTTCTTT,CASTHRATNTEAFF,TRBV6-6,14,.,TRBJ1-1,.
TGTGCCAGCAGCTGGGGGGACAGGGGGACTAATGAAAAACTGTTTTTT,CASSWGDRGTNEKLFF,TRBV11-2,16,.,TRBJ1-4,TRBD1
TGTGCCACCAGTGACAGCCGGGACCGTCAGGATGGCTACACCTTC,CATSDSRDRQDGYTF,TRBV24-1,15,.,TRBJ1-2,.
TGTGCCAGCATCTCGAACTCCCTTGGCGGCAGCTTCAGCTCTGGCTACACCTTC,CASISNSLGGSFSSGYTF,TRBV5-6,18,.,TRBJ1-2,.